Below, 18 T cell receptor beta chains from the same sample are listed, as sequenced in a study of identical twins. TCRdb fed the 5' RACE reads into MiXCR, producing one record per CDR3 protein. Among 400,000 to 500,000 distinct CDR3 sequences listed, less than 20% were seen once. Specimen: naive T cells sorted from blood. These receptors all stem from a man in his forties or fifties in good health.

This clonotype was counted at least ten times. The CDR3 region has the DNA TGTGCCAGCAGCTTAGGTGGACAGACCTACGAGCAGTACTTC. It translates to CASSLGGQTYEQYF. V usage is TRBV5-5 and J usage is TRBJ2-7, with TRBD1 as a possible D gene (6 bases). CDR1 and CDR2 (germline): SGHKS, YYEKEE (reference sequence). The CDR3 runs to 14 residues. The V gene lost 2 bases and the J gene lost 2 bases, with 11 bases spanning the gap.

This clonotype has just a few counts. The chain links TRBV7-9 to TRBJ1-2, with D hard to call. The V end was cut by 4 bases, the J end by 4 bases, with 13 bases between. This CDR3 has 14 amino acids. The germline V gene has CDR1 SEHNR and CDR2 FQNEAQ (reference sequence). The chain's CDR3 is CASSSGIVVYGYTF. Written as DNA, the CDR3 is TGTGCCAGCAGCTCCGGTATTGTTGTCTATGGCTACACCTTC.

A few counts support this clonotype. This chain connects TRBV7-2 to TRBJ2-3; D not certain. Germline V lookup: CDR1 SGHTA, CDR2 FQGNSA. The CDR3 contains 13 residues. Trimming left V 5 bases short and J 5 bases short, with 11 bases between. CDR3 nucleotide sequence: TGTGCCAGCAGCCCCCCGAATGGAGATACGCAGTATTTT. Translated: CASSPPNGDTQYF.

This chain links TRBV19 with TRBJ1-5; possible D gene TRBD1, 5 bases. CDR1 and CDR2 (germline): LNHDA, SQIVND (reference sequence). The CDR3 runs 17 residues. The V end lost 5 bases, the J end lost 2 bases, and 19 bases lay between the germline ends. The CDR3 DNA sequence: TGTGCCAGTAGTGCCTATCGGGACTACCTTGGCAATCAGCCCCAGCATTTT. Protein product: CASSAYRDYLGNQPQHF.

In this sample, this clonotype turned up many times. The chain links TRBV5-6 to TRBJ1-5; D not resolved. Between the trimmed V and J ends, which lost 2 bases and 3 bases, there was a span of 9 bases. Germline V gene lookup returns CDR1 SGHDT and CDR2 YYEEEE. This CDR3 is built from 14 residues. The CDR3 region has the DNA TGTGCCAGCAGCTTCGGCAGCCTCAATCAGCCCCAGCATTTT. Protein product: CASSFGSLNQPQHF.

V gene TRBV5-1 combines with J gene TRBJ2-1; 7 bases match TRBD2. J was trimmed by 4 bases and V by 4 bases; bases with no gene match: 8. The V gene's germline CDR1 is SGHRS and CDR2 YFSETQ. The CDR3 loop spans 15 amino acids. The chain's CDR3 is CASSPAGTKYNEQFF. CDR3 in DNA: TGCGCCAGCAGCCCGGCCGGGACTAAATACAATGAGCAGTTCTTC.

The rearrangement joins TRBV10-3 to TRBJ1-5; no clear D. Germline V gene lookup returns CDR1 ENHRY and CDR2 SYGVKD. CDR3 length equals 15 residues. V gave up 0 bases and J gave up 0 bases, with 6 bases separating them. The CDR3 region is CAISESGTSNQPQHF. The CDR3 DNA follows: TGTGCCATCAGTGAGTCGGGAACTAGCAATCAGCCCCAGCATTTT.

This chain links TRBV6-5 with TRBJ2-7; no definite D call. This CDR3 comprises 14 residues. Germline V gene sequence: CDR1 MNHEY, CDR2 SVGAGI. Trimming pared 2 bases from V and 1 base from J, leaving 9 bases between. CDR3 region: CASSYGVTSYEQYF. Written as DNA, the CDR3 is TGTGCCAGCAGTTACGGGGTGACATCCTACGAGCAGTACTTC.

This clonotype was seen at least ten times. The V gene is TRBV10-3, the J gene TRBJ2-2; tentatively, D is TRBD1 (5 bases). Germline loops: CDR1 ENHRY, CDR2 SYGVKD. The germline V and J ends were trimmed by 2 bases and 4 bases, with 5 bases remaining between them. The CDR3 has 13 amino acids. CDR3: CAISEDSTGELFF. CDR3 bases: TGTGCCATCAGTGAGGACAGCACCGGGGAGCTGTTTTTT.

This clonotype was found many times. The genes are TRBV29-1 and TRBJ2-1; D remains ambiguous. This CDR3 is built from 12 residues. V was clipped by 2 bases and J by 6 bases, with 8 bases between them. Germline V lookup: CDR1 SQVTM, CDR2 ANQGSEA. The CDR3, as DNA: TGCAGCGTTGAATCCAGGCGCAATGAGCAGTTCTTC. This gives the protein CSVESRRNEQFF.

The chain combines TRBV20-1 with TRBJ2-3, with 7 nucleotides matching TRBD2. From germline, CDR1 is DFQATT and CDR2 SNEGSKA (reference sequence). The CDR3 loop spans 11 amino acids. V shed 3 bases, J shed 8 bases, and the junction held 2 bases outside the gene matches. The CDR3 bases are TGCAGTGCTAGTAAGCGGGGTACGCAGTATTTT. This encodes CSASKRGTQYF.

This clonotype appeared a few times. V gene TRBV28 combines with J gene TRBJ1-5; possible D gene TRBD1, 5 bases. The CDR3 length is 16 residues. Germline loops: CDR1 MDHEN, CDR2 SYDVKM. Trimming took off 9 bases at V and 7 bases at J, with 25 bases between the two ends. CDR3 coding DNA: TGTGCCAGTTCGGATCGTGGGACGGAGGGAGGCCAGCCCCAGCATTTT. It yields the protein CASSDRGTEGGQPQHF. Supplemented by reference TRBV28 and TRBJ1-5, the full variable domain reads DVKVTQSSRYLVKRTGEKVFLECVQDMDHENMFWYRQDPGLGLRLIYFSYDVKMKEKGDIPEGYSVSREKKERFSLILESASTNQTSMYLCASSDRGTEGGQPQHFGDGTRLSIL.

This clonotype was picked up one time. The chain couples TRBV7-2 to TRBJ2-7, with TRBD2 matching 12 bases. Trimming removed 2 bases from V and 3 bases from J; junction bases left unmatched: 8. CDR1 and CDR2 (germline): SGHTA, FQGNSA. CDR3 size: 17 residues. The DNA of the CDR3 is TGTGCCAGCAGCTTACTAGCGGGAGGGATACAAAGCTACGAGCAGTACTTC. This sequence encodes CASSLLAGGIQSYEQYF.

This chain links TRBV5-1 with TRBJ1-1, with unresolved D. Germline-derived CDR1 and CDR2 are SGHRS and YFSETQ. The CDR3 extends over 16 amino acids. The V and J ends lost 2 bases and 1 base respectively, with 15 bases between them. The CDR3 nucleotides are TGCGCCAGCAGCTTCATTGGGATAACCTCGAACACTGAAGCTTTCTTT. It specifies CASSFIGITSNTEAFF.

J is TRBJ2-3 and V is TRBV20-1; D gene unclear. The CDR3 has 14 amino acids. V lost 0 bases to trimming and J lost 1 base, with 8 bases between them. Germline loops: CDR1 DFQATT, CDR2 SNEGSKA (reference sequence). CDR3 bases: TGCAGTGCTAGAGATGGGATTGGCACAGATACGCAGTATTTT. Translating it yields CSARDGIGTDTQYF.

The chain recombines TRBV6-1 with TRBJ1-4, with no clear D. Germline V gives CDR1 MNHNS, CDR2 SASEGT. This CDR3 contains 15 residues. The V end was cut by 5 bases, the J end by 0 bases, with 10 bases between. CDR3 bases: TGTGCCAGCAGTCCTACTGAGGCAACTAATGAAAAACTGTTTTTT. It encodes CASSPTEATNEKLFF.

This clonotype was seen ten or more times. This chain joins TRBV7-9 and TRBJ2-1; tentative D call: TRBD1 (5 bases). V lost 7 bases and J 0 bases, leaving 16 bases between the germline ends. The CDR3 has 16 amino acids. Germline CDR1 is SEHNR and CDR2 is FQNEAQ (reference sequence). The CDR3 DNA sequence: TGTGCCAGCAACTTGGGGCACAGAGGCTCCTACAATGAGCAGTTCTTC. It translates to CASNLGHRGSYNEQFF.

The sample holds a few counts of this clonotype. V is TRBV6-2 or TRBV6-3 and J is TRBJ2-3, with D possibly matching TRBD1 (6 bases). Germline CDR1 MNHEY, CDR2 SVGEGT. This CDR3 is built from 16 residues. With 0 bases removed from V and 2 bases from J, the gap between germline ends came to 12 bases. In nucleotides, the CDR3 is TGTGCCAGCAGTTACTCAACAGGGCGGGTCACAGATACGCAGTATTTT. Encoded protein: CASSYSTGRVTDTQYF.